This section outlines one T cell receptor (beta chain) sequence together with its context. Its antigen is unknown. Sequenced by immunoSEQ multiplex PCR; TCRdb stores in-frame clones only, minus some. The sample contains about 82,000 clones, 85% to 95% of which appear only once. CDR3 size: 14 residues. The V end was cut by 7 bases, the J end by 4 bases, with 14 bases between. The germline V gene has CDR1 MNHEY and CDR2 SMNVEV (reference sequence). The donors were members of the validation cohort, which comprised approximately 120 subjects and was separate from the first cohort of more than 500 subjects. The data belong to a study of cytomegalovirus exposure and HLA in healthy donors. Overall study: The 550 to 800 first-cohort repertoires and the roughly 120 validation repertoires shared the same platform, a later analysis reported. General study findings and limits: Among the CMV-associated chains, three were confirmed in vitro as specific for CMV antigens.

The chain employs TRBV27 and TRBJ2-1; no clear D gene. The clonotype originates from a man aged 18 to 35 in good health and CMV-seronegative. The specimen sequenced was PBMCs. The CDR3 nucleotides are TGTGCCAGCACCCCCCCTGGCAGATACAATGAGCAGTTCTTC. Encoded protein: CASTPPGRYNEQFF.